The clone carrying this TCR beta chain has only a few counts. Its antigen is still unknown. The entry originates in a study of blood T cells in healthy people across ages. Study findings and constraints: Naive CD4+ cell counts and diversity both ran higher in long-lived than in aged donors.

Russia was home to the donors, healthy Caucasian individuals aged roughly 6 to 90. The CDR3 is made up of 16 amino acids. CDR1 and CDR2 (germline): MGHRA, YSYEKL. It was with a sample-barcoded 5' primer and a J-beta primer mix that a second PCR of about 7 to 12 cycles was run. Each CDR3 protein gets one entry after TCRdb re-called the 5' RACE reads with MiXCR. There are hundreds of thousands of distinct CDR3 sequences in the sample; roughly 50% occur only once, and around 41% lies in the top ten. The material sequenced was blood. V and J are TRBV4-1 and TRBJ2-4; D tentatively fits TRBD1 or TRBD2 (5 bases each). Matching the DNA end better, TRBJ2-7 makes the J call doubtful. This receptor was taken from a man older than 75 in good health. CDR3 sequence (DNA): TGCGCCAGCAGCCAAGAACCGGGGCAGTGGCCCTACGAGCAGTACTTC. Amino acid sequence: CASSQEPGQWPYEQYF.